These 13 T cell receptor beta chains came from one sample sequenced in a study of cytomegalovirus exposure and HLA in healthy donors. The PCR ran on 60 Vbeta and 13 Jbeta primers. Assay used: immunoSEQ multiplex PCR; TCRdb lists only in-frame clones, some missing. The sample has about 110,000 clones, roughly 73% seen once; the top ten hold roughly 0.82%. Sequencing was performed on PBMCs. The receptors stem from a woman in her thirties in good health and CMV-seronegative.

The chain is built from TRBV4-3 and TRBJ2-7, with 7 bases identical to TRBD2. The V and J ends lost 1 base and 2 bases, in that order; junction bases with no gene match: 8. There are 16 residues in the CDR3. CDR1 and CDR2 from the germline V gene are LGHNA and YSLEER. CDR3 residues: CASSQAIGGVAYEQYF. The CDR3 DNA is TGCGCCAGCAGCCAAGCTATTGGGGGGGTAGCCTACGAGCAGTACTTC.

The chain links TRBV18 to TRBJ1-1; a possible D gene is TRBD1 (5 bases). The germline V gene encodes CDR1 KGHSH and CDR2 LQKENI. This CDR3 has 13 residues. Trimming cost V 6 bases and J 2 bases, with 10 bases left between them. The CDR3 here is CASSVGANTEAFF. The CDR3, as DNA: TGTGCCAGCTCCGTTGGGGCAAACACTGAAGCTTTCTTT.

This clone was seen more than once but under ten times. The V call is TRBV7-9, the J call TRBJ2-2; D gene unclear. Germline V gives CDR1 SEHNR, CDR2 FQNEAQ (reference sequence). The CDR3 spans 15 residues. V lost 5 bases, J lost 1 base, and 11 bases lay in between. The CDR3 nucleotides read TGTGCCAGCAGCCACTCGAACAGGAACACCGGGGAGCTGTTTTTT. Residues: CASSHSNRNTGELFF.

The rearrangement uses TRBV11-2 and TRBJ1-2; D ambiguous. CDR1 is SGHAT, CDR2 FQNNGV, per germline. V shed 4 bases and J shed 5 bases, with 11 bases lying between them. There are 13 residues in the CDR3. Here the CDR3 DNA reads TGTGCCAGCAGCTGGGGAGAGGGTTATGGCTACACCTTC. It translates to CASSWGEGYGYTF.

The chain employs TRBV4-3 and TRBJ1-1; no firm D call. Germline V gives CDR1 LGHNA, CDR2 YSLEER. This CDR3 is built from 16 residues. V gave up 4 bases and J gave up 0 bases, with 15 bases separating them. The CDR3 bases are TGCGCCAGCAGCCGCCTTGTGGGCACACTGAACACTGAAGCTTTCTTT. Translated: CASSRLVGTLNTEAFF.

A single count supports this clone. V usage is TRBV9 and J usage is TRBJ2-1; 10 bases are shared with TRBD2. V was pared by 0 bases and J by 9 bases, with 6 bases of the junction left unmatched. Germline values: CDR1 SGDLS, CDR2 YYNGEE. CDR3 length: 15 residues. CDR3 protein: CASSVGAGGRGEQFF. For the CDR3, the DNA is TGTGCCAGCAGCGTAGGAGCGGGAGGGCGTGGTGAGCAGTTCTTC.

V is TRBV30 and J is TRBJ1-5; D remains unclear. The CDR3 is 13 amino acids. The V gene's germline CDR1 is GTSNPN and CDR2 SVGIG (reference sequence). Between the trimmed V and J ends, which lost 1 base and 4 bases, there was a span of 8 bases. The CDR3 region has the DNA TGTGCCTGGAGTGGGCTCCTTAATCAGCCCCAGCATTTT. This gives the protein CAWSGLLNQPQHF. The whole variable domain, filled in from reference TRBV30 and TRBJ1-5, reads SQTIHQWPATLVQPVGSPLSLECTVEGTSNPNLYWYRQAAGRGLQLLFYSVGIGQISSEVPQNLSASRPQDRQFILSSKKLLLSDSGFYLCAWSGLLNQPQHFGDGTRLSIL.

As DNA, the CDR3 is TGTGCCAGCAGCTCCCACCAAGGGGCGGAGGGGACTGAAGCTTTCTTT. The encoded protein is CASSSHQGAEGTEAFF. The chain carries TRBV11-2 and TRBJ1-1, with a possible D match to TRBD1 (5 bases). This CDR3 has 16 residues. Germline-derived CDR1 and CDR2 are SGHAT and FQNNGV. V lost 4 bases, J lost 5 bases, and 20 bases lay in between.

The V gene is TRBV27, the J gene TRBJ1-1; TRBD1 aligns across 7 bases. The CDR3 consists of 13 residues. The V gene end was trimmed by 6 bases and the J gene end by 4 bases; junction bases not matched to a gene: 5. In germline, CDR1 is MNHEY, CDR2 SMNVEV (reference sequence). The CDR3 DNA follows: TGTGCCAGCAGCCAGACAGGGAGCACTGAAGCTTTCTTT. Residues: CASSQTGSTEAFF.

The chain is built from TRBV5-1 and TRBJ1-2; no reliable D call. This CDR3 has 13 amino acids. CDR1 is SGHRS, CDR2 YFSETQ, per germline. V lost 1 base to trimming and J lost 0 bases, with 4 bases between them. CDR3: CASSLPSNYGYTF. The CDR3 DNA reads as TGCGCCAGCAGCTTGCCTTCTAACTATGGCTACACCTTC.

The chain employs TRBV9 and TRBJ1-1; a possible D gene is TRBD1 (6 bases). V was clipped by 0 bases and J by 0 bases, with 9 bases between them. The CDR3 has 15 amino acids. The germline V gene encodes CDR1 SGDLS and CDR2 YYNGEE. This chain's CDR3 is CASSVGTAMNTEAFF. The CDR3, as DNA: TGTGCCAGCAGCGTAGGGACAGCTATGAACACTGAAGCTTTCTTT.

The chain has TRBV30 and TRBJ1-2, with 9 bases fitting TRBD1. CDR1 GTSNPN and CDR2 SVGIG come from the germline V gene (reference sequence). V lost 6 bases, J lost 3 bases, and 5 bases stayed unmatched. The length of the CDR3 is 13 residues. CDR3 in DNA: TGTGCCTGTACGGGACAGGGAGACTATGGCTACACCTTC. Amino acids: CACTGQGDYGYTF.

The chain combines TRBV29-1 with TRBJ1-3; the D gene is possibly TRBD1 (5 bases). Per germline, CDR1 SQVTM and CDR2 ANQGSEA. Trimming left V 1 base short and J 0 bases short, with 19 bases between. The length of the CDR3 is 18 residues. The CDR3 region has the DNA TGCAGCGTTGAAGGACAGAAGGGTGCCCTTCCCTCTGGAAACACCATATATTTT. It is translated as CSVEGQKGALPSGNTIYF.